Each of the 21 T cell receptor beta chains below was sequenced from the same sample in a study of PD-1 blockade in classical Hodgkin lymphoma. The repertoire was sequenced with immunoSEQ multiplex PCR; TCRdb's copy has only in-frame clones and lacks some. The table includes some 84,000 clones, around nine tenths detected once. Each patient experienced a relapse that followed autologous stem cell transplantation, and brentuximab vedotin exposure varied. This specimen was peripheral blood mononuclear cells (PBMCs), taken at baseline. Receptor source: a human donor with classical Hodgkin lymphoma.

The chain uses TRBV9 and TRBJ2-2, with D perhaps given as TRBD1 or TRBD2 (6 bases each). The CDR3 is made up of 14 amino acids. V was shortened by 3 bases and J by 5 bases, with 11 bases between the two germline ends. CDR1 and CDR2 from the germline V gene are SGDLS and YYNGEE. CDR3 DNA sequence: TGTGCCAGCAGCGCCCGGAGGGGGACCGGGGAGCTGTTTTTT. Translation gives CASSARRGTGELFF.

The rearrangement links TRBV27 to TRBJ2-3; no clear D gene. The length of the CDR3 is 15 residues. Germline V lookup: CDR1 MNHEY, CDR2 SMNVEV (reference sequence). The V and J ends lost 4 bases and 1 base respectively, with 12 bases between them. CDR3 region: CASSWGRPGTDTQYF. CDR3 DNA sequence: TGTGCCAGCAGTTGGGGTCGGCCCGGCACAGATACGCAGTATTTT.

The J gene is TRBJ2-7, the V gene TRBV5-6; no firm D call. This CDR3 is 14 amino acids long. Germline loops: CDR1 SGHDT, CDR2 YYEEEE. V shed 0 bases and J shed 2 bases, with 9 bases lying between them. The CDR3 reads CASSLDHEAYEQYF. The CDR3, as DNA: TGTGCCAGCAGCTTGGACCATGAAGCCTACGAGCAGTACTTC.

CDR3 in amino acids: CASRLQGSNQPQHF. In DNA form, the CDR3 reads TGTGCCAGCAGACTACAGGGGAGCAATCAGCCCCAGCATTTT. The V gene is TRBV6-5, the J gene TRBJ1-5; 7 bases are shared with TRBD1. Germline V gene sequence: CDR1 MNHEY, CDR2 SVGAGI. V shed 6 bases, J shed 1 base, and the junction held 3 bases outside the gene matches. CDR3 length equals 14 residues.

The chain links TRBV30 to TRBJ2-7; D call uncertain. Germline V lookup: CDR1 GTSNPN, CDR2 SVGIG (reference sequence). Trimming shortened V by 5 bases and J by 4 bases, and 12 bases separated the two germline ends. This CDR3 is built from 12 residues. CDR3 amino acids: CAWGPAVYEQYF. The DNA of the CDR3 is TGTGCCTGGGGGCCGGCGGTTTACGAGCAGTACTTC. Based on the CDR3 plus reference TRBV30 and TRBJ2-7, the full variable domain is SQTIHQWPATLVQPVGSPLSLECTVEGTSNPNLYWYRQAAGRGLQLLFYSVGIGQISSEVPQNLSASRPQDRQFILSSKKLLLSDSGFYLCAWGPAVYEQYFGPGTRLTVT.

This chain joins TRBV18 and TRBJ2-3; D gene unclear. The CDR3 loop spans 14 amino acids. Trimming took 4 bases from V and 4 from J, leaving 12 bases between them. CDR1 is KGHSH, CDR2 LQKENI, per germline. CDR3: CASSRAYGADTQYF. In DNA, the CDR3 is TGTGCCAGCTCACGGGCTTATGGGGCAGATACGCAGTATTTT.

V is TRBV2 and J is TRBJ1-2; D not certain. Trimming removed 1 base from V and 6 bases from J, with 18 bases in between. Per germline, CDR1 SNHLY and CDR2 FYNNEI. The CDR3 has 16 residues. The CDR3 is CASSEVGGSSHDGYTF. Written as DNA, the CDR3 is TGTGCCAGCAGTGAAGTAGGAGGGTCCAGCCACGATGGCTACACCTTC. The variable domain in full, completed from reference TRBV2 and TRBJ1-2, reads EPEVTQTPSHQVTQMGQEVILRCVPISNHLYFYWYRQILGQKVEFLVSFYNNEISEKSEIFDDQFSVERPDGSNFTLKIRSTKLEDSAMYFCASSEVGGSSHDGYTFGSGTRLTVV.

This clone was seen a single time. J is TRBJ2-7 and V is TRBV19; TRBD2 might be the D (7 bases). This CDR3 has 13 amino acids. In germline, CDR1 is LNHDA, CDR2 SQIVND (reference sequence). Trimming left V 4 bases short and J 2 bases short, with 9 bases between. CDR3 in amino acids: CASSRGGAYEQYF. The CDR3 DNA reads TGTGCCAGTAGTAGGGGGGGCGCCTACGAGCAGTACTTC.

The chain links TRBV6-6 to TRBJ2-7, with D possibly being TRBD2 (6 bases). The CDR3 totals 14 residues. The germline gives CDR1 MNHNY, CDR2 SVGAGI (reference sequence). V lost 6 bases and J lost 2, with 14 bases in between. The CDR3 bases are TGTGCCAGCAGACATAGCGGACGGGCCTACGAGCAGTACTTC. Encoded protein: CASRHSGRAYEQYF.

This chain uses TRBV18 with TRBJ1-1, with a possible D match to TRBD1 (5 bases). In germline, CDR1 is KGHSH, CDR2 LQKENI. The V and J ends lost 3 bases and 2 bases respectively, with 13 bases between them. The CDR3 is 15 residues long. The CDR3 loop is CASSPDGTLNTEAFF. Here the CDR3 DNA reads TGTGCCAGCTCACCCGACGGGACTCTTAACACTGAAGCTTTCTTT. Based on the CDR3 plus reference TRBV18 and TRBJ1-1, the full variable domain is NAGVMQNPRHLVRRRGQEARLRCSPMKGHSHVYWYRQLPEEGLKFMVYLQKENIIDESGMPKERFSAEFPKEGPSILRIQQVVRGDSAAYFCASSPDGTLNTEAFFGQGTRLTVV.

CDR3 in amino acids: CASSNIREIPGNTIYF. The CDR3, as DNA: TGTGCCAGCAGCAATATCAGGGAAATCCCTGGAAACACCATATATTTT. This chain links TRBV7-9 with TRBJ1-3; D may be TRBD1 (5 bases). The CDR3 length is 16 residues. Germline CDR1 and CDR2: SEHNR and FQNEAQ (reference sequence). Trimming took off 5 bases at V and 2 bases at J, with 16 bases between the two ends.

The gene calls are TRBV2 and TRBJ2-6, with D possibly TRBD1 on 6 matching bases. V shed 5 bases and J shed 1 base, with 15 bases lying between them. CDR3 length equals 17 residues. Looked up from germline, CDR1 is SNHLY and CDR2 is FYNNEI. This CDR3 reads CASSRDTIKSGANVLTF. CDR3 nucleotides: TGTGCCAGCAGTCGGGACACCATCAAATCTGGGGCCAACGTCCTGACTTTC.

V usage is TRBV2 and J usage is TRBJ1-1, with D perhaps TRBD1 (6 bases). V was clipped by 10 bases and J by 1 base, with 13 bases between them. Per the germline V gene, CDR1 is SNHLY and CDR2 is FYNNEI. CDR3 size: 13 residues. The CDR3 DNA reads TGTGCCACCGGGGGGGGGCCGAACACTGAAGCTTTCTTT. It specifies CATGGGPNTEAFF.

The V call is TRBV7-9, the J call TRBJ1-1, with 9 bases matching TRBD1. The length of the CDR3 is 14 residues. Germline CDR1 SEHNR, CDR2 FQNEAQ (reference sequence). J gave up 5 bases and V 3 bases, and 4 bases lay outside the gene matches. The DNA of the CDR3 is TGTGCCAGCAGCTTGACAGGGGGAAGAACTGAAGCTTTCTTT. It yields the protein CASSLTGGRTEAFF.

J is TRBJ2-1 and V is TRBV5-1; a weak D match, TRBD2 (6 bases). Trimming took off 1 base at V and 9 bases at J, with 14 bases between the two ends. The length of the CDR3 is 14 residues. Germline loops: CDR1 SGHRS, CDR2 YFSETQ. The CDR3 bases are TGCGCCAGCAGCTTGCCGGGAGTGTCGGGTGAGCAGTTCTTC. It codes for CASSLPGVSGEQFF.

The CDR3 loop reads CASSPRGHEQYF. In DNA form, the CDR3 reads TGTGCCAGCAGCCCCCGGGGGCACGAGCAGTACTTC. This chain uses TRBV7-6 with TRBJ2-7, with D possibly being TRBD1 or TRBD2 (6 bases each). Looked up from germline, CDR1 is SGHVS and CDR2 is FNYEAQ. Trimming stripped 5 bases from V and 5 bases from J, with 10 bases between. The CDR3 is 12 amino acids.

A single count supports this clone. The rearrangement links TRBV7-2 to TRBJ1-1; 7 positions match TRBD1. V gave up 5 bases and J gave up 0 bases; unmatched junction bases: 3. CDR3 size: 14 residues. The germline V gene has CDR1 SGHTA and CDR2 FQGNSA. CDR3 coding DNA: TGTGCCAGCAGCCAACAGGGGTTGAACACTGAAGCTTTCTTT. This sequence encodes CASSQQGLNTEAFF.

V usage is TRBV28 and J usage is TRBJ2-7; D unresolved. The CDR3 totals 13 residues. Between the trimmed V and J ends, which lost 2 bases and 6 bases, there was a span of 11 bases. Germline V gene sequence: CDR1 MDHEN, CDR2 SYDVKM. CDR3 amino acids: CASSLRDRREQYF. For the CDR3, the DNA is TGTGCCAGCAGTTTAAGGGATAGGCGCGAGCAGTACTTC.

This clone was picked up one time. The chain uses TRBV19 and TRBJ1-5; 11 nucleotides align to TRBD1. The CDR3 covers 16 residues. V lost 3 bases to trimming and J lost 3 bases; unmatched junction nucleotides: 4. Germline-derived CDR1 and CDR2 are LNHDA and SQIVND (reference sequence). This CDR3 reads CASSIGDRGDNQPQHF. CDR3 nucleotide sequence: TGTGCCAGTAGTATTGGGGACAGGGGGGACAATCAGCCCCAGCATTTT.

The CDR3 nucleotides read TGCAGCGGTAGGGACATCGAGCAGTTCTTC. This codes for CSGRDIEQFF. The chain recombines TRBV29-1 with TRBJ2-1; D may be TRBD1 (6 bases). CDR3 size: 10 residues. Germline loops: CDR1 SQVTM, CDR2 ANQGSEA. Trimming removed 7 bases from V and 10 bases from J, with 11 bases in between.

The CDR3 DNA sequence: TGTGCCAGCAGCTTAGAGTCAGGACTCCTCTCCTACAATGAGCAGTTCTTC. Its protein is CASSLESGLLSYNEQFF. The chain uses TRBV7-9 and TRBJ2-1; D perhaps matches TRBD2 (5 bases). V was clipped by 1 base and J by 0 bases, with 13 bases between them. The CDR3 is made up of 17 amino acids. Germline CDR1 and CDR2: SEHNR and FQNEAQ (reference sequence).